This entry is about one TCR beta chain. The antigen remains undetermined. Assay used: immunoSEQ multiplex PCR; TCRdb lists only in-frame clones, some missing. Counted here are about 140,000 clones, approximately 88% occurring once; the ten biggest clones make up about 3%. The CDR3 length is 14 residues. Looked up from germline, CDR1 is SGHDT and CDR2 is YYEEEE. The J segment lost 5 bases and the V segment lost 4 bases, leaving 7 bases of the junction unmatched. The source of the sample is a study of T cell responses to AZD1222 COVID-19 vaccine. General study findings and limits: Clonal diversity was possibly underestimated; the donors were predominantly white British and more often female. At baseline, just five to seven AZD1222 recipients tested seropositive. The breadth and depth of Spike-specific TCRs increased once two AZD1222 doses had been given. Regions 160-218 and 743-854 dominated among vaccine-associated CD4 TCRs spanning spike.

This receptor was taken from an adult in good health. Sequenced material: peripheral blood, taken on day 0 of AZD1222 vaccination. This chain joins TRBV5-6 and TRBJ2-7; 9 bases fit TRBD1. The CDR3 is CASSEDRGRNEQYF. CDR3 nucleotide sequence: TGTGCCAGCAGCGAGGACAGGGGTCGCAACGAGCAGTACTTC.